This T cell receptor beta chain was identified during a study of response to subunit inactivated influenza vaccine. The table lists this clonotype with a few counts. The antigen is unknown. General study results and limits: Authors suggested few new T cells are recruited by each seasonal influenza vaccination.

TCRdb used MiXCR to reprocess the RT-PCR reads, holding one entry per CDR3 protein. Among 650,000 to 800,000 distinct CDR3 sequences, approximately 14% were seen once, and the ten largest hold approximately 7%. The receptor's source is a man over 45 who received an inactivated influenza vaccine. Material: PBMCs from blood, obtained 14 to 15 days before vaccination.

The CDR3 DNA is TGTGCCAGCATGAGGACAGTGGACCTCGGCGAGCAGTACTTC. As protein: CASMRTVDLGEQYF. The chain is built from TRBV25-1 and TRBJ2-7; TRBD1 might be the D (6 bases). There are 14 residues in the CDR3. Germline V gene lookup returns CDR1 MGHDK and CDR2 SYGVNS. Trimming took 7 bases from V and 6 from J, leaving 19 bases between them.